Listed below are T cell receptor beta chains from one sample, sequenced in a study of cytomegalovirus exposure and HLA in healthy donors. Profiling relied on immunoSEQ multiplex PCR, and the TCRdb table lists in-frame clones only, not all of them. The sample holds 270,000 or so clones; 75% to 90% are singletons and the top ten take less than 4%. Sample: PBMCs. The receptors were gathered from a man between 40 and 49 years old in good health and CMV-seropositive. CDR3s include the opening cysteine and the closing phenylalanine or tryptophan. A D gene is named only where the DNA matches it firmly. Size tells how often a clone was seen (once, few, many) or the class of an expanded clone, and some rows leave it out.

d_call	v_call	clone_size	j_call	cdr3_aa	cdr3_nt
.	TRBV15	once	TRBJ1-2	CATSRDRRGRYGYTF	TGTGCCACCAGCAGAGATCGAAGGGGAAGGTATGGCTACACCTTC
TRBD1	TRBV5-1	few	TRBJ1-1	CASSKDRGHTEAFF	TGCGCCAGCAGCAAAGACAGGGGGCATACTGAAGCTTTCTTT
TRBD1	TRBV7-9	.	TRBJ1-1	CASSAPTGWTEAFF	TGTGCCAGCAGCGCGCCGACAGGGTGGACTGAAGCTTTCTTT
.	TRBV4-3	.	TRBJ2-7	CASSQVFQGLAYEQYF	TGCGCCAGCAGCCAAGTCTTTCAGGGGCTAGCCTACGAGCAGTACTTC
TRBD1	TRBV7-8	once	TRBJ2-6	CASSPYRGATGANVLTF	TGTGCCAGCAGCCCATACAGGGGCGCGACTGGGGCCAACGTCCTGACTTTC
.	TRBV27	.	TRBJ1-1	CASSSDYGPNTEAFF	TGTGCCAGCAGTTCGGACTATGGTCCGAACACTGAAGCTTTCTTT
TRBD1	TRBV19	.	TRBJ2-7	CASSMRGGRYEQYF	TGTGCCAGTAGTATGCGAGGGGGCCGGTACGAGCAGTACTTC
.	TRBV20-1	.	TRBJ2-7	CSAPSAYEQYF	TGCAGTGCTCCCAGCGCCTACGAGCAGTACTTC
.	TRBV6-4	.	TRBJ2-7	CASSSQNSYEQYF	TGTGCCAGCAGTTCACAGAACTCCTACGAGCAGTACTTC
.	TRBV29-1	.	TRBJ1-1	CSAHVGGRNTEAFF	TGCAGCGCTCACGTCGGAGGGAGGAACACTGAAGCTTTCTTT
TRBD1	TRBV6-5	.	TRBJ2-1	CASSYPGQGTYNEQFF	TGTGCCAGCAGTTATCCGGGACAGGGGACCTACAATGAGCAGTTCTTC
TRBD2	TRBV9	.	TRBJ2-3	CASSVVSSGTPFTDTQYF	TGTGCCAGCAGCGTAGTTTCTAGCGGGACTCCCTTCACAGATACGCAGTATTTT
TRBD2	TRBV29-1	.	TRBJ2-7	CSVGALAGNEQYF	TGCAGCGTCGGGGCACTAGCGGGGAACGAGCAGTACTTC
TRBD2	TRBV5-6	.	TRBJ2-3	CASSFSSGRFWGSPDTQYF	TGTGCCAGCAGCTTTTCTAGCGGGAGATTCTGGGGTTCGCCAGATACGCAGTATTTT
.	TRBV7-2	.	TRBJ2-5	CASSLMAPPGETQYF	TGTGCCAGCAGCTTAATGGCACCTCCGGGAGAGACCCAGTACTTC
TRBD1	TRBV10-3	.	TRBJ2-7	CAINRDRGSSYEQYF	TGTGCCATCAATAGGGACAGGGGGTCCTCCTACGAGCAGTACTTC
TRBD2	TRBV2	.	TRBJ2-1	CASRGLAGENNEQFF	TGTGCCAGCAGGGGGCTAGCGGGAGAAAACAATGAGCAGTTCTTC
TRBD1	TRBV28	.	TRBJ2-2	CASRIQGTHTGELFF	TGTGCCAGCAGGATACAGGGGACGCACACCGGGGAGCTGTTTTTT
.	TRBV19	few	TRBJ2-2	CASTSTGELFF	TGTGCCAGTACCAGCACCGGGGAGCTGTTTTTT
TRBD2	TRBV5-5	few	TRBJ2-7	CASSFGVAGEQYF	TGTGCCAGCAGTTTCGGGGTAGCGGGGGAGCAGTACTTC
.	TRBV6-6	.	TRBJ2-5	CASSYRLVETQYF	TGTGCCAGCAGTTACAGACTAGTGGAGACCCAGTACTTC
TRBD1	TRBV19	.	TRBJ1-1	CASSIQAGQGVWLNTEAFF	TGTGCCAGTAGTATCCAAGCGGGACAGGGGGTCTGGCTGAACACTGAAGCTTTCTTT
TRBD1	TRBV2	few	TRBJ1-1	CASRGTGGDTEAFF	TGTGCCAGCAGGGGAACAGGGGGTGACACTGAAGCTTTCTTT
TRBD2	TRBV7-9	.	TRBJ2-7	CASSTSGRESSYEQYF	TGTGCCAGCAGCACTAGCGGGAGGGAGAGCTCCTACGAGCAGTACTTC
TRBD1	TRBV6-5	few	TRBJ1-2	CASSYGQGNYGYTF	TGTGCCAGCAGTTACGGACAGGGGAACTATGGCTACACCTTC
.	TRBV19	.	TRBJ2-3	CASSMVPGVTDTQYF	TGTGCCAGTAGTATGGTCCCGGGAGTCACAGATACGCAGTATTTT
TRBD1	TRBV27	.	TRBJ1-4	CASSFSLGTAEKLFF	TGTGCCAGCAGCTTTAGCCTGGGGACAGCGGAAAAACTGTTTTTT
.	TRBV7-2	.	TRBJ2-2	CASSSNRVGGELFF	TGTGCCAGCAGCTCTAACAGGGTTGGCGGGGAGCTGTTTTTT
.	TRBV2	.	TRBJ1-4	CASLGGGVANEKLFF	TGTGCCAGCCTGGGGGGGGGAGTAGCTAATGAAAAACTGTTTTTT
TRBD2	TRBV11-3	.	TRBJ2-2	CASSFSGGNTGELFF	TGTGCCAGCAGCTTCAGCGGGGGGAACACCGGGGAGCTGTTTTTT
.	TRBV20-1	.	TRBJ2-5	CSTGGGETQYF	TGCAGCACTGGGGGCGGGGAGACCCAGTACTTC
.	TRBV5-1	.	TRBJ2-1	CASSLRQGGNEQFF	TGCGCCAGCAGCTTGAGGCAGGGGGGTAATGAGCAGTTCTTC
.	TRBV6-5	.	TRBJ2-1	CASSYVSGNEQFF	TGTGCCAGCAGTTATGTATCGGGCAATGAGCAGTTCTTC
.	TRBV10-3	.	TRBJ2-7	CAISATGPIGSYEQYF	TGTGCCATCAGTGCTACCGGACCGATCGGGAGCTACGAGCAGTACTTC
TRBD1	TRBV19	.	TRBJ2-2	CASSARTGGLETGELFF	TGTGCCAGTAGTGCTAGGACAGGGGGATTGGAGACCGGGGAGCTGTTTTTT
.	TRBV2	.	TRBJ2-6	CASSVADRPSGANVLTF	TGTGCCAGCAGTGTGGCAGATCGCCCCTCTGGGGCCAACGTCCTGACTTTC
.	TRBV28	.	TRBJ2-7	CASRDEVGAVYEQYF	TGTGCCAGCAGGGATGAGGTTGGGGCGGTCTACGAGCAGTACTTC
TRBD1	TRBV6-4	few	TRBJ1-2	CASSRTGGGYGYTF	TGTGCCAGCAGTCGGACAGGGGGCGGGTATGGCTACACCTTC
TRBD2	TRBV28	.	TRBJ2-7	CASGLGSGSYEQYF	TGTGCCAGCGGGTTGGGGAGCGGGAGCTACGAGCAGTACTTC
.	TRBV18	.	TRBJ2-5	CASSPVGVRETQYF	TGTGCCAGCTCACCCGTGGGAGTTAGGGAGACCCAGTACTTC
.	TRBV1	.	TRBJ2-3	CTSRHALTSGSCTDTQYF	TGCACCAGCAGACACGCCTTGACTAGCGGGAGCTGCACAGATACGCAGTATTTT
TRBD1	TRBV5-4	.	TRBJ2-7	CASSLGDRGYEQYF	TGTGCCAGCAGCTTGGGGGACAGGGGTTACGAGCAGTACTTC
TRBD2	TRBV4-1	.	TRBJ2-5	CASSQDYLAGAPKTQYF	TGCGCCAGCAGCCAAGATTATCTAGCGGGAGCCCCCAAGACCCAGTACTTC
.	TRBV21-1	.	TRBJ1-5	CASSSVQGGLLYSNQPQHF	TGTGCCAGCAGCTCCGTTCAGGGGGGATTACTATATAGCAATCAGCCCCAGCATTTT
TRBD2	TRBV11-2	.	TRBJ2-7	CASSPLTGGGPYEQYF	TGTGCCAGCAGCCCCCTGACGGGAGGAGGTCCCTACGAGCAGTACTTC
TRBD2	TRBV10-3	once	TRBJ2-3	CAIRGLAGETDTQYF	TGTGCCATCCGGGGACTAGCGGGAGAAACAGATACGCAGTATTTT
.	TRBV2	.	TRBJ2-3	CASSGLTDTQYF	TGTGCCAGCAGTGGTCTCACAGATACGCAGTATTTT
.	TRBV7-9	.	TRBJ1-3	CASSLGPQGSGNTIYF	TGTGCCAGCAGCTTAGGGCCACAGGGATCTGGAAACACCATATATTTT
.	TRBV27	.	TRBJ1-1	CASNAPLSGEAFF	TGTGCCAGCAACGCCCCGCTCAGCGGTGAAGCTTTCTTT
TRBD2	TRBV7-6	.	TRBJ2-3	CASSPPAGALYTQYF	TGTGCCAGCAGCCCACCAGCGGGAGCATTATATACGCAGTATTTT
.	TRBV28	.	TRBJ2-1	CASRLGDRFVGNEQFF	TGTGCCAGCAGGCTAGGCGACAGGTTCGTCGGCAATGAGCAGTTCTTC
.	TRBV7-2	.	TRBJ2-7	CASSLERGWDEQYF	TGTGCCAGCAGCTTAGAAAGAGGATGGGACGAGCAGTACTTC
TRBD2	TRBV28	.	TRBJ2-1	CASSSGRDNEQFF	TGTGCCAGCAGTAGCGGGAGGGACAATGAGCAGTTCTTC